A single sample is the source of the 27 T cell receptor beta chains below, sequenced in a study of molecular identifiers for immune sequencing clone quantification. TCRdb called the PCR reads again in MiXCR, with one record for every CDR3 protein. Found here are more than 450,000 distinct CDR3 sequences, about a fifth of them singletons; the top ten hold about 0.84%. The sequenced material came from naive CD8+ T cells from blood, with Jurkat cell RNA spiked in. Sample subset: FACS-sorted CD8+CD4-CCR7+CD45RA+ naive T cells. The source is a human donor in good health. Some libraries in this study had Jurkat cell RNA spiked in.

Only a few counts were recorded for this clonotype. Mismatch with germline at one junction end may stem from a read error. The rearrangement joins TRBV28 to TRBJ2-7, with D unclear. Per the germline V gene, CDR1 is MDHEN and CDR2 is SYDVKM. The CDR3 has 15 residues. CDR3 coding DNA: TGTGCCAGCAGTCCGAGGCAGGATTTCTCCTACGAGCAGTGCTTC. This sequence encodes CASSPRQDFSYEQCF.

The CDR3 is CASSLPRGRPTDTQYF. In DNA, the CDR3 is TGTGCCAGCAGCCTCCCCCGGGGCAGGCCCACAGATACGCAGTATTTT. The J gene is TRBJ2-3, the V gene TRBV7-9, with D perhaps matching TRBD1 or TRBD2 (5 bases each). The CDR3 has 16 amino acids. Trimming stripped 5 bases from V and 2 bases from J, with 17 bases between. CDR1 and CDR2 from the germline V gene are SEHNR and FQNEAQ (reference sequence).

This clonotype was picked up many times. The chain uses TRBV4-3 and TRBJ1-1, with no clear D. This CDR3 is 15 amino acids long. Per germline, CDR1 LGHNA and CDR2 YSLEER. V was pared by 1 base and J by 4 bases, with 13 bases between. This CDR3 reads CASSQARTGGTEAFF. CDR3 in DNA: TGCGCCAGCAGCCAAGCGAGGACCGGTGGCACTGAAGCTTTCTTT.

In its sample, this clonotype was seen a few times. This chain uses TRBV19 with TRBJ2-7; tentatively, D is TRBD2 (5 bases). The germline V gene encodes CDR1 LNHDA and CDR2 SQIVND (reference sequence). The CDR3 runs to 15 residues. Trimming stripped 4 bases from V and 0 bases from J, with 13 bases between. CDR3 residues: CASSKRTGSSYEQYF. In DNA, the CDR3 is TGTGCCAGTAGTAAAAGGACGGGAAGCTCCTACGAGCAGTACTTC. The complete variable domain, with remaining parts taken from reference TRBV19 and TRBJ2-7, reads DGGITQSPKYLFRKEGQNVTLSCEQNLNHDAMYWYRQDPGQGLRLIYYSQIVNDFQKGDIAEGYSVSREKKESFPLTVTSAQKNPTAFYLCASSKRTGSSYEQYFGPGTRLTVT.

This clonotype was observed at least ten times. V and J are TRBV28 and TRBJ1-2, with unresolved D. Trimming cost V 8 bases and J 4 bases, with 20 bases left between them. Germline lookup yields CDR1 MDHEN and CDR2 SYDVKM. This CDR3 is 15 amino acids long. CDR3 sequence (DNA): TGTGCCAGCGGAGGGTGGCAGTCCCAAAGCTATGGCTACACCTTC. As protein: CASGGWQSQSYGYTF.

V and J are TRBV20-1 and TRBJ2-7; 13 nucleotides line up with TRBD2. Trimming at V came to 0 bases and at J to 3 bases, leaving 5 bases not matched to a gene. This CDR3 has 16 amino acids. The V gene's germline CDR1 is DFQATT and CDR2 SNEGSKA (reference sequence). CDR3: CSARERTSGSLYEQYF. The CDR3 region has the DNA TGCAGTGCTAGAGAGAGGACTAGCGGGAGCCTCTACGAGCAGTACTTC.

A remark on this clonotype: This sequence may be a read error, since a much larger clone differs from it by one base. The chain employs TRBV7-2 and TRBJ2-5; no firm D call. The CDR3 sequence is 13 residues long. Germline CDR1 and CDR2: SGHTA and FQGNSA. Trimming stripped 11 bases from V and 4 bases from J, with 17 bases between. CDR3 nucleotide sequence: TGTGCCCGCACCGAAATGAGCCCAGAGACCCAGTACTTC. Amino acid sequence: CARTEMSPETQYF.

About this clonotype: One end of the junction varies from germline; a read error may be responsible. This sequence joins TRBV4-3 and TRBJ2-7; D unclear. The CDR3 runs 14 residues. The germline V gene has CDR1 LGHNA and CDR2 YSLEER. The CDR3 reads CASNQEKGTYEQYF. In DNA, the CDR3 is TGCGCCAGCAACCAAGAAAAGGGAACCTACGAGCAGTACTTC.

In this sample, this clonotype turned up many times. A junction boundary mismatches the germline segment, possibly from a read error. V gene TRBV7-9 combines with J gene TRBJ2-7; D not certain. CDR1 is SEHNR, CDR2 FQNEAQ, per germline (reference sequence). There are 13 residues in the CDR3. CDR3 protein: CASSLAGDYEQYF. The DNA of the CDR3 is TGCGCCAGCAGCTTGGCAGGAGACTACGAGCAGTACTTC.

The chain recombines TRBV6-5 with TRBJ2-7; D gene ambiguous. Germline assignment: CDR1 MNHEY and CDR2 SVGAGI. The V and J ends lost 7 bases and 1 base respectively, with 20 bases between them. The CDR3 sequence is 16 residues long. The CDR3 loop reads CASKPSWDFPSYEQYF. In DNA form, the CDR3 reads TGTGCCAGCAAACCGAGTTGGGATTTCCCATCCTACGAGCAGTACTTC.

The chain employs TRBV4-3 and TRBJ2-1; D could derive from TRBD1 or TRBD2 (5 bases each). The CDR3 spans 16 residues. V was trimmed by 0 bases and J by 7 bases, leaving 16 bases between them. Germline V gives CDR1 LGHNA, CDR2 YSLEER. Here the CDR3 reads CASSQEWTHRGNEQFF. The CDR3 region has the DNA TGCGCCAGCAGCCAAGAGTGGACACACCGGGGAAATGAGCAGTTCTTC.

This clonotype was found a few times. The chain recombines TRBV30 with TRBJ2-1; 11 bases fit TRBD2. Germline trimming cut 3 bases from V and 6 bases from J; bases unmatched to any gene: 7. This CDR3 contains 15 residues. Germline V gene lookup returns CDR1 GTSNPN and CDR2 SVGIG (reference sequence). The CDR3 region is CAWRAGTSGSNEQFF. CDR3 sequence (DNA): TGTGCCTGGAGAGCCGGGACTAGCGGAAGCAATGAGCAGTTCTTC.

On this clonotype itself: A much larger clone sits a single nucleotide away, making a read error possible. The chain joins TRBV9 to TRBJ2-3; D is ambiguous. V lost 0 bases and J lost 2, with 4 bases in between. CDR1 and CDR2 (germline): SGDLS, YYNGEE. The CDR3 length is 13 residues. CDR3 nucleotides: TGTGCCAGCAGCGTAGGGGACACAGATACGCAGTATTTT. Translating gives CASSVGDTDTQYF.

Comment on this clonotype: Relative to the germline gene, one junction end is altered; a read error may explain this. The chain employs TRBV13 and TRBJ1-2, with D unclear. Germline V gives CDR1 PRHDT, CDR2 FYEKMQ (reference sequence). There are 14 residues in the CDR3. The CDR3, as DNA: TGTGCCTGCAGCCCCCGGGCCGAGGCTAGCGGCTACACCTTC. Residues: CACSPRAEASGYTF.

This clonotype was seen many times. CDR3 DNA: TGTGCCAGCAGTTTAACCCTAGCGGGAGGAGGAGATACGCAGTATTTT. It is translated as CASSLTLAGGGDTQYF. The chain employs TRBV27 and TRBJ2-3; TRBD2 matches at 11 bases. Germline V gene data show CDR1 as MNHEY and CDR2 as SMNVEV (reference sequence). This CDR3 spans 16 amino acids. Trimming removed 2 bases from V and 5 bases from J; junction bases left unmatched: 6.

This clonotype was seen repeatedly, ten times or more. The gene calls are TRBV27 and TRBJ2-3; tentatively, D is TRBD2 (10 bases). This CDR3 is built from 15 residues. Trimming cost V 5 bases and J 6 bases, with 18 bases left between them. Germline V lookup: CDR1 MNHEY, CDR2 SMNVEV (reference sequence). The CDR3 loop is CASSPTGGLADTQYF. In nucleotides, the CDR3 is TGTGCCAGCAGTCCGACAGGGGGACTAGCGGATACGCAGTATTTT.

This clonotype occurred a few times. This chain links TRBV4-3 with TRBJ2-7, with a tentative D call TRBD2 (6 bases). Germline V gives CDR1 LGHNA, CDR2 YSLEER. The CDR3 extends over 18 amino acids. Trimming took off 0 bases at V and 4 bases at J, with 22 bases between the two ends. The CDR3, as DNA: TGCGCCAGCAGCCAAGACGCCAGTCGACCGGGACTTGCATACGAGCAGTACTTC. Amino acids: CASSQDASRPGLAYEQYF.

For this clonotype: A much larger clone differs from this one at a single base, so this may be a read error. The chain has TRBV4-3 and TRBJ2-1; 7 nucleotides agree with TRBD1. The CDR3 consists of 14 residues. The J segment lost 6 bases and the V segment lost 8 bases, leaving 10 bases of the junction unmatched. CDR1 and CDR2 (germline): LGHNA, YSLEER. CDR3 region: CASGPGTAFNEQFF. The CDR3 DNA reads TGCGCCAGCGGCCCCGGGACAGCTTTCAATGAGCAGTTCTTC.

The chain links TRBV3-1 to TRBJ2-3; maybe TRBD2 (5 bases). With 4 bases removed from V and 1 base from J, the gap between germline ends came to 18 bases. The CDR3 has 17 residues. Germline V gene lookup returns CDR1 LGHDT and CDR2 YNNKEL (reference sequence). CDR3 in amino acids: CASSPLDSVRGTDTQYF. The CDR3 DNA is TGTGCCAGCAGCCCGCTAGATAGCGTAAGGGGCACAGATACGCAGTATTTT.

This clonotype was observed many times. This rearrangement joins TRBV28 to TRBJ1-5, with TRBD1 matching over 7 bases. Germline V gene lookup returns CDR1 MDHEN and CDR2 SYDVKM. V lost 5 bases to trimming and J lost 5 bases; unmatched junction nucleotides: 9. This CDR3 has 15 residues. CDR3 amino acids: CASSHRDRGHQPQHF. DNA for the CDR3: TGTGCCAGCAGTCACCGGGACAGAGGTCATCAGCCCCAGCATTTT.

This clonotype was seen at least ten times. The chain joins TRBV27 to TRBJ2-2; 8 nucleotides line up with TRBD1. CDR3 size: 15 residues. The germline CDR1 and CDR2 sequences are MNHEY and SMNVEV (reference sequence). V was pared by 11 bases and J by 6 bases, with 14 bases of the junction left unmatched. This CDR3 is CASHIGQGLAGELFF. The CDR3 DNA reads as TGTGCCTCCCATATCGGACAGGGACTGGCCGGGGAGCTGTTTTTT.

This clonotype was observed many times. The genes are TRBV28 and TRBJ1-5; D is ambiguous. CDR1 is MDHEN and CDR2 is SYDVKM in the germline V gene. V lost 5 bases to trimming and J lost 1 base, with 12 bases between them. The CDR3 is 15 amino acids. CDR3 bases: TGTGCCAGCAGTGCCGACCTGAACAGCAATCAGCCCCAGCATTTT. Amino acid sequence: CASSADLNSNQPQHF.

This CDR3 is CASSLDRLQIDRPQHF. The DNA for the CDR3 is TGTGCCAGCAGCTTAGACAGGCTCCAAATCGATCGGCCCCAGCATTTT. V gene TRBV21-1 combines with J gene TRBJ1-5; TRBD1 is taken as the D call from the table, unchecked against the DNA. TRBV21-1 represents a pseudogene. This CDR3 has 16 residues.

J is TRBJ2-3 and V is TRBV9; no reliable D call. The V end lost 6 bases, the J end lost 0 bases, and 8 bases lay between the germline ends. Germline values: CDR1 SGDLS, CDR2 YYNGEE. The length of the CDR3 is 13 residues. The CDR3, as DNA: TGTGCCAGCAACCTATTAAGCACAGATACGCAGTATTTT. Amino acid sequence: CASNLLSTDTQYF.

This clonotype was counted many times. The chain couples TRBV4-1 to TRBJ1-1; 8 bases fit TRBD1. Germline V lookup: CDR1 MGHRA, CDR2 YSYEKL. The CDR3 contains 14 residues. The V segment lost 3 bases and the J segment 8 bases; nucleotides outside the gene matches: 8. CDR3 sequence reads: CASSQGQGASEAFF. The CDR3 DNA is TGCGCCAGCAGCCAGGGTCAGGGGGCATCCGAAGCTTTCTTT.

This chain uses TRBV20-1 with TRBJ2-5, with 14 bases identical to TRBD2. Per the germline V gene, CDR1 is DFQATT and CDR2 is SNEGSKA (reference sequence). With V trimmed by 6 bases and J by 13 bases, 7 bases remained unmatched. The CDR3 totals 12 residues. The CDR3 reads CSAGLAGALRYF. DNA for the CDR3: TGCAGTGCGGGACTAGCGGGGGCCTTACGGTACTTC.

This chain connects TRBV25-1 to TRBJ2-7; D is unclear. Germline V gene lookup returns CDR1 MGHDK and CDR2 SYGVNS. This CDR3 spans 12 amino acids. V lost 3 bases to trimming and J lost 3 bases, with 6 bases between them. The CDR3 DNA follows: TGTGCCAGCAGTGACGACAACTACGAGCAGTACTTC. It yields the protein CASSDDNYEQYF.